Listed below are T cell receptor beta chains from one sample, sequenced in a study of blood T cell repertoires in COVID-19. This table comes from immunoSEQ multiplex PCR, and its TCRdb copy is limited to in-frame clones, with some not included. The profile covers over 90,000 clones, with about 74% appearing a single time and over 3.5% taken by the ten largest. Sequenced material: peripheral blood. The receptors come from a man between 65 and 79 years old with COVID-19, enrolled during active disease. Both conserved end residues are part of each CDR3. The order of the fields is clone size, V gene, J gene, D gene, CDR3 protein, CDR3 DNA. The D gene is left open where the match is weak. Where a row states a size, it is once, few, many or the class of an expanded clone; other rows omit it.

>few|TRBV20-1|TRBJ1-4|TRBD1
CSASRTGGPEKLFF
TGCAGTGCTAGTCGGACAGGGGGCCCGGAAAAACTGTTTTTT
>-|TRBV27|TRBJ2-7|TRBD2
CASSLVAAGAWVYEQYF
TGTGCCAGCAGTTTAGTTGCAGCGGGAGCTTGGGTCTACGAGCAGTACTTC
>-|TRBV20-1|TRBJ1-2|-
CSASMDGYTF
TGCAGTGCTTCTATGGATGGCTACACCTTC
>-|TRBV5-1|TRBJ2-5|-
CASSSDSRETQYF
TGCGCCAGCAGCTCGGACAGTAGGGAGACCCAGTACTTC
>-|TRBV9|TRBJ2-7|-
CASSADSEQYF
TGTGCCAGCAGCGCAGATTCCGAGCAGTACTTC
>once|TRBV24-1|TRBJ2-1|TRBD2
CATSGTPGLAGSYNEQFF
TGTGCCACCAGTGGCACCCCAGGACTAGCGGGTTCCTACAATGAGCAGTTCTTC
>few|TRBV27|TRBJ1-2|-
CASRLSTGIMYGYTF
TGTGCCAGCAGGCTGAGTACAGGGATTATGTATGGCTACACCTTC
>-|TRBV4-1|TRBJ2-3|TRBD2
CASSQGGSGRVGDTQYF
TGCGCCAGCAGCCAAGGGGGCAGCGGGAGGGTAGGGGATACGCAGTATTTT
>-|TRBV5-1|TRBJ2-1|-
CATSGGNEDNEQFF
TGCGCCACCAGCGGAGGGAACGAGGACAATGAGCAGTTCTTC
>-|TRBV19|TRBJ2-1|TRBD1
CASTTGQGNYNEQFF
TGTGCCAGTACCACGGGACAGGGTAACTACAATGAGCAGTTCTTC
>once|TRBV28|TRBJ2-7|TRBD1
CASSFGQGAREQYF
TGTGCCAGCAGTTTTGGACAGGGGGCAAGGGAGCAGTACTTC
>-|TRBV30|TRBJ1-2|-
CAWNGGSGITSHGSRDGYTF
TGTGCCTGGAATGGCGGCAGTGGCATTACTTCGCACGGCTCGCGGGATGGCTACACCTTC
>few|TRBV6-4|TRBJ2-1|TRBD1
CASSAQGADYNEQFF
TGTGCCAGCAGTGCTCAGGGGGCTGATTACAATGAGCAGTTCTTC
>few|TRBV6-2/TRBV6-3|TRBJ2-1|TRBD1
CASSPPRGRYNEQFF
TGTGCCAGCAGTCCCCCGAGGGGGCGGTACAATGAGCAGTTCTTC
>-|TRBV4-3|TRBJ2-1|TRBD2
CASSPQGTSGSSYNEQFF
TGCGCCAGCAGCCCCCAAGGGACTAGCGGGAGCTCCTACAATGAGCAGTTCTTC
>-|TRBV5-1|TRBJ2-1|TRBD2
CASSGLSSGSLFHEQFF
TGCGCCAGCAGCGGACTGTCTAGCGGGAGTTTGTTCCATGAGCAGTTCTTC
>-|TRBV29-1|TRBJ1-6|TRBD1
CSVVRLHRGLNNSPLHF
TGCAGCGTTGTCAGACTCCACAGGGGGCTTAATAATTCACCCCTCCACTTT
>-|TRBV5-1|TRBJ2-1|TRBD1
CASSTTTGGSYNEQFF
TGCGCCAGCAGCACAACTACAGGGGGCTCCTACAATGAGCAGTTCTTC
>-|TRBV12-5|TRBJ1-1|-
CASGFQGNTEAFF
TGTGCTAGTGGTTTCCAGGGGAACACTGAAGCTTTCTTT
>-|TRBV4-3|TRBJ2-7|-
CASSQDGRAQYF
TGCGCCAGCAGCCAGGACGGCAGGGCGCAGTACTTC
>-|TRBV5-4|TRBJ2-3|-
CASRREAGGTDTQYF
TGTGCCAGCAGGCGGGAAGCCGGGGGCACAGATACGCAGTATTTT
>-|TRBV15|TRBJ2-1|TRBD1
CATSRDIGTGGNEQFF
TGTGCCACCAGCAGAGATATTGGGACAGGGGGCAATGAGCAGTTCTTC
>few|TRBV10-3|TRBJ1-2|TRBD1
CATTGATSNYGYTF
TGTGCCACCACAGGGGCCACCTCTAACTATGGCTACACCTTC
>-|TRBV29-1|TRBJ1-4|-
CSAKEGSAGEKLFF
TGCAGCGCCAAGGAGGGTTCAGCGGGGGAAAAACTGTTTTTT
>-|TRBV24-1|TRBJ2-3|TRBD2
CATSSLSGREIDTQYF
TGTGCCACCAGTTCTTTGAGCGGGCGGGAGATAGATACGCAGTATTTT
>-|TRBV29-1|TRBJ2-2|-
CSVEWQNTGELFF
TGCAGCGTTGAATGGCAGAACACCGGGGAGCTGTTTTTT
>few|TRBV28|TRBJ2-1|TRBD2
CASPPGGLAGIYNEQFF
TGTGCCAGCCCCCCCGGGGGACTAGCGGGAATCTACAATGAGCAGTTCTTC
>-|TRBV5-1|TRBJ1-1|-
CASSLARGNTEAFF
TGCGCCAGCAGCTTGGCCCGGGGGAACACTGAAGCTTTCTTT
>-|TRBV18|TRBJ2-5|-
CASSGFTSGETQYF
TGTGCCAGCTCCGGGTTTACCAGTGGCGAGACCCAGTACTTC
>-|TRBV9|TRBJ2-1|TRBD1
CASSQGQGDEQFF
TGTGCCAGCAGCCAGGGACAGGGAGATGAGCAGTTCTTC
>-|TRBV7-2|TRBJ2-5|-
CASSLQGGQETQYF
TGTGCCAGCAGCTTACAAGGGGGACAAGAGACCCAGTACTTC
>-|TRBV30|TRBJ1-1|-
CAWDPGRTRPIRTNTEAFF
TGTGCCTGGGACCCAGGGAGGACACGACCCATCCGCACGAACACTGAAGCTTTCTTT
>-|TRBV2|TRBJ2-3|TRBD1
CASSRTGSTDTQYF
TGTGCCAGCAGTAGGACAGGGAGCACAGATACGCAGTATTTT
>few|TRBV20-1|TRBJ1-5|-
CSASRGRNQPQHF
TGCAGTGCTAGTAGGGGCCGGAATCAGCCCCAGCATTTT
>few|TRBV6-2/TRBV6-3|TRBJ2-2|TRBD2
CASSYSRLAVGGELFF
TGTGCCAGCAGTTACAGTAGACTAGCGGTCGGCGGGGAGCTGTTTTTT
>once|TRBV4-3|TRBJ2-7|-
CASSQDRRGGRGGRTYEQYF
TGCGCCAGCAGCCAAGATCGGAGGGGCGGTAGGGGAGGACGAACCTACGAGCAGTACTTC
>-|TRBV30|TRBJ2-2|TRBD1
CAWGSGQGRSGELFF
TGTGCCTGGGGATCAGGACAGGGAAGGTCCGGGGAGCTGTTTTTT
>-|TRBV28|TRBJ1-2|TRBD1
CAGRDRGRDGYTF
TGTGCCGGACGGGACAGGGGGAGGGATGGCTACACCTTC
>-|TRBV2|TRBJ1-1|-
CASSEAPGGRGNTEAFF
TGTGCCAGCAGTGAAGCGCCGGGGGGCAGGGGGAACACTGAAGCTTTCTTT
>many|TRBV4-3|TRBJ2-5|-
CASSQDPPRKDGVAETQYF
TGCGCCAGCAGCCAAGACCCCCCGCGGAAGGATGGCGTGGCGGAGACCCAGTACTTC
>-|TRBV7-3|TRBJ2-5|-
CASSLMGQPQETQYF
TGTGCCAGCAGCTTAATGGGGCAACCCCAAGAGACCCAGTACTTC
>-|TRBV27|TRBJ2-2|-
CASSQWSTGELFF
TGTGCCAGCAGTCAGTGGTCGACCGGGGAGCTGTTTTTT
>few|TRBV29-1|TRBJ2-3|-
CTVSGGKRDTQYF
TGCACCGTAAGTGGAGGGAAGAGAGATACGCAGTATTTT